The 29 T cell receptor beta chains given below trace back to one sample, sequenced in a study of OX40 agonist ivuxolimab in advanced cancers. Libraries were prepared by immunoSEQ multiplex PCR; TCRdb keeps only in-frame clonotypes and omits some of them. The data hold approximately 160,000 clones, with approximately 94% observed a single time. Sequencing used CD4+ or CD8+ T cells sorted from blood, obtained in a trial of the OX40 agonist ivuxolimab. These receptors were collected from an adult with an advanced solid tumor such as melanoma, head and neck, liver or kidney cancer.

J is TRBJ1-4 and V is TRBV28; D is unresolved. The ends were cut back, 6 bases at V and 0 bases at J, with 8 bases in the middle. Germline V gene sequence: CDR1 MDHEN, CDR2 SYDVKM. This CDR3 contains 14 residues. The CDR3 DNA sequence: TGTGCCAGCAGGACACCCGCAACTAATGAAAAACTGTTTTTT. The encoded protein is CASRTPATNEKLFF.

The rearrangement uses TRBV5-5 and TRBJ1-2, with D possibly matching TRBD1 (5 bases). This CDR3 contains 16 residues. Germline V gene sequence: CDR1 SGHKS, CDR2 YYEKEE (reference sequence). With 1 base removed from V and 8 bases from J, the gap between germline ends came to 21 bases. This CDR3 is CASSLMAQGPLEGYTF. The CDR3 region has the DNA TGTGCCAGCAGCTTGATGGCCCAGGGACCGCTGGAGGGCTACACCTTC.

The V call is TRBV7-2, the J call TRBJ2-3; D perhaps matches TRBD1 (6 bases). Germline assignment: CDR1 SGHTA and CDR2 FQGNSA. This CDR3 is 15 amino acids long. V lost 8 bases to trimming and J lost 0 bases, with 15 bases between them. Here the CDR3 DNA reads TGTGCCAGCGGCCGAGGGGACACTAGCACAGATACGCAGTATTTT. As protein: CASGRGDTSTDTQYF.

The CDR3 DNA reads TGTGCCAGCAGCCCGGACATTAGAAATGAGCAGTTCTTC. Its translation is CASSPDIRNEQFF. The chain employs TRBV6-5 and TRBJ2-1, with a tentative D call TRBD1 (5 bases). Germline CDR1 reads MNHEY; CDR2 reads SVGAGI. The CDR3 has 13 residues. V was shortened by 6 bases and J by 7 bases, with 13 bases between the two germline ends.

The chain couples TRBV7-8 to TRBJ1-2; the match to TRBD1 covers 8 bases. The CDR3 has 15 residues. The ends lost 2 bases at V and 7 bases at J; junction bases unmatched: 9. The germline CDR1 and CDR2 sequences are SGHVS and FQNEAQ. The CDR3, as DNA: TGTGCCAGCAGCTTAAACGGACAGGGCGGTGGTGGCTACACCTTC. As protein: CASSLNGQGGGGYTF.

In its sample, this clone was seen once. The gene calls are TRBV7-3 and TRBJ2-3; maybe TRBD1 (6 bases). The V and J ends lost 5 bases and 1 base respectively, with 16 bases between them. Per germline, CDR1 SGHTA and CDR2 FQGTGA. The CDR3 contains 16 residues. The CDR3 loop is CASSRGPGTRTDTQYF. DNA for the CDR3: TGTGCCAGCAGCCGAGGGCCCGGGACACGCACAGATACGCAGTATTTT. The full variable domain, with the rest looked up from reference TRBV7-3 and TRBJ2-3, is GAGVSQTPSNKVTEKGKYVELRCDPISGHTALYWYRQSLGQGPEFLIYFQGTGAADDSGLPNDRFFAVRPEGSVSTLKIQRTERGDSAVYLCASSRGPGTRTDTQYFGPGTRLTVL.

V usage is TRBV4-1 and J usage is TRBJ2-4, with no clear D. The CDR3 is 14 amino acids. From germline, CDR1 is MGHRA and CDR2 YSYEKL. Trimming took off 1 base at V and 2 bases at J, with 6 bases between the two ends. CDR3 region: CASSQVNPKNIQYF. The CDR3 DNA reads TGCGCCAGCAGCCAAGTTAATCCCAAAAACATTCAGTACTTC.

The rearrangement links TRBV28 to TRBJ2-7; 7 bases are shared with TRBD1. J gave up 0 bases and V 8 bases, and 13 bases lay outside the gene matches. This CDR3 spans 16 amino acids. Germline lookup yields CDR1 MDHEN and CDR2 SYDVKM. This CDR3 reads CASRNRGTRSSYEQYF. As DNA, the CDR3 is TGTGCCAGCCGGAACAGGGGTACTAGGAGCTCCTACGAGCAGTACTTC.

CDR3 amino acids: CASSPPGTSGTDTQYF. CDR3 sequence (DNA): TGTGCCAGCAGCCCACCCGGGACTAGCGGCACAGATACGCAGTATTTT. The J gene is TRBJ2-3, the V gene TRBV11-2; 10 bases map to TRBD2. CDR1 SGHAT and CDR2 FQNNGV come from the germline V gene. V was clipped by 5 bases and J by 1 base; unmatched bases: 6. This CDR3 has 16 amino acids.

The chain employs TRBV7-9 and TRBJ2-1; 12 bases are shared with TRBD2. V lost 5 bases and J lost 8; bases outside the gene matches: 10. Per the germline V gene, CDR1 is SEHNR and CDR2 is FQNEAQ (reference sequence). The CDR3 is 16 residues long. The CDR3 DNA reads as TGTGCCAGCAGCGAGGGACTAGCGGGCCCCCCCTATGAGCAGTTCTTC. Its translation: CASSEGLAGPPYEQFF.

This rearrangement joins TRBV5-1 to TRBJ2-2, with D possibly being TRBD2 (5 bases). Trimming stripped 4 bases from V and 0 bases from J, with 10 bases between. The length of the CDR3 is 15 residues. CDR1 and CDR2 (germline): SGHRS, YFSETQ. The CDR3 sequence is CASSVLEPNTGELFF. The CDR3 DNA follows: TGCGCCAGCAGCGTACTAGAACCGAACACCGGGGAGCTGTTTTTT.

The rearrangement joins TRBV27 to TRBJ2-7; TRBD2 agrees at 9 bases. CDR1 is MNHEY, CDR2 SMNVEV, per germline (reference sequence). The CDR3 runs to 16 residues. J gave up 2 bases and V 1 base, and 6 bases lay outside the gene matches. The CDR3: CASSLLGASGAYEQYF. The CDR3 DNA follows: TGTGCCAGCAGTTTATTAGGGGCTAGCGGGGCCTACGAGCAGTACTTC.

Worth noting for this clone: The germline gene is not matched at one end of the junction; a read error may be the cause. V and J are TRBV5-1 and TRBJ1-1; TRBD1 might be the D (5 bases). The CDR3 is made up of 13 amino acids. The germline CDR1 and CDR2 sequences are SGHRS and YFSETQ. CDR3: CASSLQGYTEAFF. The CDR3 DNA reads TGTGCCAGCAGCTTGCAGGGATACACTGAAGCTTTCTTT.

This chain joins TRBV6-5 and TRBJ1-5, with TRBD1 identical over 8 bases. CDR1 and CDR2 (germline): MNHEY, SVGAGI. This CDR3 spans 14 amino acids. The V and J ends lost 6 bases and 5 bases, in that order; junction bases with no gene match: 6. For the CDR3, the DNA is TGTGCCAGCAGCCGGACAGGGCTGGATCAGCCCCAGCATTTT. As protein: CASSRTGLDQPQHF.

The chain combines TRBV30 with TRBJ1-1; D not resolved. The CDR3 spans 15 residues. In germline, CDR1 is GTSNPN, CDR2 SVGIG (reference sequence). V dropped 0 bases and J dropped 2 bases, with 13 bases sitting between them. Written as DNA, the CDR3 is TGTGCCTGGAGTGTGAGCCTTTGGACTAACACTGAAGCTTTCTTT. This translates into CAWSVSLWTNTEAFF. The full variable domain, completed using reference TRBV30 and TRBJ1-1, is SQTIHQWPATLVQPVGSPLSLECTVEGTSNPNLYWYRQAAGRGLQLLFYSVGIGQISSEVPQNLSASRPQDRQFILSSKKLLLSDSGFYLCAWSVSLWTNTEAFFGQGTRLTVV.

The chain employs TRBV5-4 and TRBJ1-4; no clear D. From germline, CDR1 is SGHNT and CDR2 YYREEE (reference sequence). V lost 0 bases to trimming and J lost 4 bases, with 10 bases between them. CDR3 size: 15 residues. DNA for the CDR3: TGTGCCAGCAGCTTGGGACTGCGGGATAATGAAAAACTGTTTTTT. Translating gives CASSLGLRDNEKLFF. The variable domain in full, with the rest retrieved from reference TRBV5-4 and TRBJ1-4, is ETGVTQSPTHLIKTRGQQVTLRCSSQSGHNTVSWYQQALGQGPQFIFQYYREEENGRGNFPPRFSGLQFPNYSSELNVNALELDDSALYLCASSLGLRDNEKLFFGSGTQLSVL.

J is TRBJ2-2 and V is TRBV15; D perhaps matches TRBD2 (5 bases). V was shortened by 4 bases and J by 1 base, with 13 bases between the two germline ends. The CDR3 has 16 amino acids. The germline gives CDR1 LNHNV, CDR2 YYDKDF (reference sequence). CDR3 residues: CATSTSSGRNTGELFF. CDR3 DNA sequence: TGTGCCACCAGCACCTCCTCTGGGAGGAACACCGGGGAGCTGTTTTTT. Drawing the rest from reference TRBV15 and TRBJ2-2, the complete variable domain is DAMVIQNPRYQVTQFGKPVTLSCSQTLNHNVMYWYQQKSSQAPKLLFHYYDKDFNNEADTPDNFQSRRPNTSFCFLDIRSPGLGDTAMYLCATSTSSGRNTGELFFGEGSRLTVL.

The rearrangement uses TRBV7-2 and TRBJ2-7; 9 nucleotides agree with TRBD1. Germline lookup yields CDR1 SGHTA and CDR2 FQGNSA. V dropped 0 bases and J dropped 4; count of bases not matched to a gene: 10. CDR3 length: 17 residues. The CDR3 loop is CASSLAVGTGLFYEQYF. As DNA, the CDR3 is TGTGCCAGCAGCTTAGCTGTAGGGACAGGGTTGTTTTACGAGCAGTACTTC.

This chain uses TRBV5-6 with TRBJ2-1; D is perhaps TRBD2 (5 bases). CDR3 size: 15 residues. Germline V CDR1 and CDR2: SGHDT, YYEEEE. The V end was cut by 1 base, the J end by 7 bases, with 15 bases between. The CDR3 is CASSLWASRMNEQFF. The CDR3 DNA sequence: TGTGCCAGCAGCTTGTGGGCTAGCAGGATGAATGAGCAGTTCTTC.

CDR3 region: CASTQTGAFYGYTF. The CDR3 bases are TGTGCCAGCACTCAGACAGGGGCGTTCTATGGCTACACCTTC. This chain links TRBV2 with TRBJ1-2; 8 nucleotides line up with TRBD1. Germline V gives CDR1 SNHLY, CDR2 FYNNEI. This CDR3 is built from 14 residues. Losses at the gene ends were 7 bases for V and 4 bases for J; bases not matched to a gene: 8.

This chain connects TRBV4-1 to TRBJ1-2, with D possibly matching TRBD1 (6 bases). Germline loops: CDR1 MGHRA, CDR2 YSYEKL. The CDR3 contains 16 residues. Trimming stripped 1 base from V and 4 bases from J, with 16 bases between. The CDR3 sequence: CASSQAMDSFGYGYTF. CDR3 nucleotides: TGCGCCAGCAGCCAAGCCATGGACAGTTTTGGCTATGGCTACACCTTC.

The rearrangement joins TRBV19 to TRBJ1-1; a possible D gene is TRBD1 (6 bases). The V and J ends lost 3 bases and 4 bases respectively, with 15 bases between them. Germline CDR1 LNHDA, CDR2 SQIVND (reference sequence). This CDR3 has 15 residues. DNA for the CDR3: TGTGCCAGTAGTATGATGGGGGGGCCGGGCACTGAAGCTTTCTTT. It translates to CASSMMGGPGTEAFF.

This chain uses TRBV7-2 with TRBJ1-2; maybe TRBD1 (6 bases). CDR1 and CDR2 (germline): SGHTA, FQGNSA. The CDR3 has 14 amino acids. V was cut by 1 base and J by 2 bases, with 8 bases left in between. In nucleotides, the CDR3 is TGTGCCAGCAGCTTAGGCCAGGGGAACTATGGCTACACCTTC. Amino acids: CASSLGQGNYGYTF.

The chain employs TRBV7-2 and TRBJ1-1, with D tentatively TRBD1 (5 bases). Germline-derived CDR1 and CDR2 are SGHTA and FQGNSA. V lost 2 bases and J lost 3, with 19 bases in between. The CDR3 length is 17 residues. The CDR3 bases are TGTGCCAGCAGCTTAAGACCCGCCGGGGGACCCTACACTGAAGCTTTCTTT. Translated, it gives CASSLRPAGGPYTEAFF.

This chain links TRBV7-9 with TRBJ1-2; the D gene is possibly TRBD1 (6 bases). Germline V gene data show CDR1 as SEHNR and CDR2 as FQNEAQ (reference sequence). CDR3 length equals 15 residues. Between the trimmed V and J ends, which lost 2 bases and 2 bases, there was a span of 12 bases. The CDR3 DNA follows: TGTGCCAGCAGCTTACCTCCGGGACACAACTATGGCTACACCTTC. Amino acid sequence: CASSLPPGHNYGYTF.

V is TRBV15 and J is TRBJ1-2, with 8 nucleotides matching TRBD1. Looked up from germline, CDR1 is LNHNV and CDR2 is YYDKDF (reference sequence). This CDR3 region has 17 residues. With 8 bases clipped from V and 0 bases from J, the junction kept 14 bases outside the gene matches. CDR3 sequence: CATFGPTGVRTNYGYTF. CDR3 nucleotides: TGTGCCACCTTCGGTCCGACAGGGGTCCGAACTAACTATGGCTACACCTTC.

The J gene is TRBJ2-7, the V gene TRBV18, with D possibly TRBD2 on 6 matching bases. V was cut by 1 base and J by 1 base, with 17 bases left in between. The CDR3 sequence is 17 residues long. The germline gives CDR1 KGHSH, CDR2 LQKENI. CDR3 bases: TGTGCCAGCTCACCACGGGACTGGGACGGGCGTTCCTACGAGCAGTACTTC. Translating gives CASSPRDWDGRSYEQYF.

This chain joins TRBV11-2 and TRBJ2-3; D might be TRBD2 (7 bases). V shed 8 bases and J shed 2 bases, with 11 bases lying between them. Germline lookup yields CDR1 SGHAT and CDR2 FQNNGV. The CDR3 covers 13 residues. Here the CDR3 reads CASGGAYTDTQYF. The CDR3 DNA reads TGTGCCAGCGGGGGGGCCTACACAGATACGCAGTATTTT.

This chain uses TRBV6-5 with TRBJ1-1, with 9 bases that match TRBD1. The CDR3 length is 14 residues. Germline-derived CDR1 and CDR2 are MNHEY and SVGAGI. J was trimmed by 6 bases and V by 4 bases; bases with no gene match: 6. The DNA for the CDR3 is TGTGCCAGCAGTTGGGGACAGGGCGAGGCTGAAGCTTTCTTT. It translates to CASSWGQGEAEAFF.